Detailed here is one T cell receptor (beta chain). Its recognized antigen is unknown. Base qualities are missing; no much larger clone stands one base away. The germline V gene sets CDR1 to MGHRA and CDR2 to YSYEKL. The junction shows trimming of 1 base on V and 1 base on J, plus 10 bases between the germline ends. Reading from cysteine to phenylalanine, the CDR3 counts 15 amino acids. CDR3 DNA only is kept here, 45 bases in frame from base 1. The lymph node samples were taken from the axillary draining lymph nodes of breast cancer patients. The sample is drawn from a study of breast tumors, draining lymph nodes, adjacent tissues (dated by TCRdb to the mid-2010s). As for the study more broadly: TCR beta repertoires were compared across tumor, adjacent nontumor tissue and axillary lymph nodes obtained from breast cancer patients. The study was designed to assess the relationships and possible T-cell exchange between tumor, surrounding tissue and draining lymph node repertoires in human breast cancer. The investigation overall reported the following: Tumors showed preferential V and J gene usage, and their T-cell repertoire diversity fell below that of lymph nodes yet above that of nontumor tissue. The data were judged consistent with most tumor T cells deriving from the lymph node and then expanding within tumor tissue. Rather than being directly demonstrated, the conclusion that tumor T cells originate in lymph nodes was presented as consistent with a hypothesis. The similarity between tumor and nontumor tissue repertoires was significantly greater in luminal-like breast cancer than in basal-like breast cancer.

Sequencing used an Illumina HiSeq 2000. TCR beta chain libraries were generated by multiplex PCR amplification. High-throughput sequencing was used to analyze the amplified TCR beta chain products. TCRdb handled the public reads itself, with Q25 trimming in fastp and clone calling in MiXCR, and kept productive beta chains. Rows with a matching CDR3 protein are joined into one entry that keeps the most common DNA and genes. For this sample there are 170,000 or so distinct CDR3 sequences; 30% to 35% appear just once. The top ten hold approximately 4.2% of the sample. The clonotype was recovered from a female donor with breast cancer. Some clones in this sample may be carry-over from other donors' samples. Recombination joined TRBV4-1 with TRBJ1-1, and TRBD1 may be the D gene, going by 6 matching bases. Sequencing was done on a sample of axillary lymph node tissue. The DNA sequence reads TGCGCCAGCAGCCAAGTGCGGGGGCAGAACACTGAAGCTTTCTTT. It translates as CASSQVRGQNTEAFF.